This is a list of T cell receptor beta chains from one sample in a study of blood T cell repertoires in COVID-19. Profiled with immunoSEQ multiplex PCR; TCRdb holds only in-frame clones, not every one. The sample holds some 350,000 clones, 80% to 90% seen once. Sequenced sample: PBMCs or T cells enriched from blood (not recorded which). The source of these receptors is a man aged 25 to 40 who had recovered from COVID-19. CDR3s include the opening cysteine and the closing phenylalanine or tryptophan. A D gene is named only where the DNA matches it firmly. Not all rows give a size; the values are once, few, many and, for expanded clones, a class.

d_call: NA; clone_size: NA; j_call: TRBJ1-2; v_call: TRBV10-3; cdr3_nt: TGTGCCATCAGTGGCGGCGAGGGTGCTAACTATGGCTACACCTTC; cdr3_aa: CAISGGEGANYGYTF
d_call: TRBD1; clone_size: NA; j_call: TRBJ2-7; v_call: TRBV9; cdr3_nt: TGTGCCAGCAGCCTCGGACAGGGCTCCTACGAGCAGTACTTC; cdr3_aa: CASSLGQGSYEQYF
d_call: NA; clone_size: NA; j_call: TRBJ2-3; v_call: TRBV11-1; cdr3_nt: TGTGCCAGCAGCTTAGGGTATTCAGGCACAGATACGCAGTATTTT; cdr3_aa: CASSLGYSGTDTQYF
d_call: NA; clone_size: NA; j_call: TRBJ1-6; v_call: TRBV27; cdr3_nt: TGTGCCAGCAGTATGGACAGCTATTCACCCCTCCACTTT; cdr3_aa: CASSMDSYSPLHF
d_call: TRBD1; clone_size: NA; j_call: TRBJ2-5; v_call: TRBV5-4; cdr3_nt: TGTGCCAGCAGCCCGACAGGGATCGGAGGAGAGACCCAGTACTTC; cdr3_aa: CASSPTGIGGETQYF
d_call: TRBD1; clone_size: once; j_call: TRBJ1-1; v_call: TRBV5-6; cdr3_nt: TGTGCCAGCAGCTTCCTCCCGGGACAGCATGAAGCTTTCTTT; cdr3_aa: CASSFLPGQHEAFF
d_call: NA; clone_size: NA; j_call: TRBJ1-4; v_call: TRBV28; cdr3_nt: TGTGCCAGCAGTTTCAGCGATGAGAAACTGTTTTTT; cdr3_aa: CASSFSDEKLFF
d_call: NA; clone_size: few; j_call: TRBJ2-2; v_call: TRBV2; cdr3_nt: TGTGCCAGCAGTGAGGCAGGGTGGACCGGGGAGCTGTTTTTT; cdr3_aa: CASSEAGWTGELFF
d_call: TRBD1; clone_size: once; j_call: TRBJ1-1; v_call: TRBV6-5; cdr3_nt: TGTGCCAGCAGTTACTCGACAGGGGAATTTGGCACTGAAGCTTTCTTT; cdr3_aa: CASSYSTGEFGTEAFF
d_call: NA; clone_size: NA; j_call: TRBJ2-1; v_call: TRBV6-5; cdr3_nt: TGTGCCAGCAGTTACTCAGGAGGGTCGGGTAATGAGCAGTTCTTC; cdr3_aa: CASSYSGGSGNEQFF
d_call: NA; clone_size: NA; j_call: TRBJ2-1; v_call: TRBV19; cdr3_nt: TGTGCCAGTAGTAGCAGCAGACACAGTGAGCAGTTCTTC; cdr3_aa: CASSSSRHSEQFF
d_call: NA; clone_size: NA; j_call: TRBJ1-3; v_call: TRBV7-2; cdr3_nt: TGTGCCAGCAGCACCCCGACAGGAGGAAACACCATATATTTT; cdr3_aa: CASSTPTGGNTIYF
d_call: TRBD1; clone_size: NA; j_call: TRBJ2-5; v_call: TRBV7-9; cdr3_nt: TGTGCCAGCAGCTTATACCCCACAGGGGGCGGAGAGACCCAGTACTTC; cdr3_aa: CASSLYPTGGGETQYF
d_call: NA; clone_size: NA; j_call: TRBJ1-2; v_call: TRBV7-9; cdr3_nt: TGTGCCAGCAGCTTGGGAGGGGAATATGGCTACACCTTC; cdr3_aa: CASSLGGEYGYTF
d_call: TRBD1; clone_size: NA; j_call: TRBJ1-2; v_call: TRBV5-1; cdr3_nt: TGCGCCAGCAGGGACGGACAGGGCGATGGCTACACCTTC; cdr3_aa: CASRDGQGDGYTF
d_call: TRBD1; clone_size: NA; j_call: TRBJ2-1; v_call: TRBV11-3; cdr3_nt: TGTGCCAGCAGCTTAGGCGCCGGGACAGGGGGTTACAATGAGCAGTTCTTC; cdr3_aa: CASSLGAGTGGYNEQFF
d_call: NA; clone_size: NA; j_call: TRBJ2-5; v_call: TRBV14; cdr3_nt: TGTGCCAGCAGCCAGGAGGGGCGGACCCAGTACTTC; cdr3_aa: CASSQEGRTQYF
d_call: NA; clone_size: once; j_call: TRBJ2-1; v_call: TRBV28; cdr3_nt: TGTGCCAGCAGTCCTCCCCAGGGCAGGGAGCAGTTCTTC; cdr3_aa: CASSPPQGREQFF
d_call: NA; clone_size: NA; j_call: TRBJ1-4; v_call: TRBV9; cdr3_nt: TGTGCCAGCAGCGTAGGCGGAATTAATGAAAAACTGTTTTTT; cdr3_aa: CASSVGGINEKLFF
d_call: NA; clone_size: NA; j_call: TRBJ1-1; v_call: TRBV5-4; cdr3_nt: TGTGCCAGCAGCTTCGGGACACCGAACACTGAAGCTTTCTTT; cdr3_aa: CASSFGTPNTEAFF
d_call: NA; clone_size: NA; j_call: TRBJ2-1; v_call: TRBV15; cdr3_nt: TGTGCCACCAGCACCGGGGGTATCGATGAGCAGTTCTTC; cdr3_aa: CATSTGGIDEQFF
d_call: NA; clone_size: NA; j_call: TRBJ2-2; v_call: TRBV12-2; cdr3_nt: TGTGCAAGTCGCTTAGCGCTTAGCTCCCATCCCGGGGAGCTGTTTTTT; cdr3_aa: CASRLALSSHPGELFF
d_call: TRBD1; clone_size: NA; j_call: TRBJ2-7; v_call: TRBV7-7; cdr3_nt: TGTGCCAGCAGCCCGGGGACAGGGGACTCGGGGGAGCAGTACTTC; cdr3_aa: CASSPGTGDSGEQYF
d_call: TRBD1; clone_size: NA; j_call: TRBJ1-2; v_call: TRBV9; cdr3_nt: TGTGCCAGCAGCGTCAAAAGGGACAGGGGCTATGGCTACACCTTC; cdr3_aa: CASSVKRDRGYGYTF
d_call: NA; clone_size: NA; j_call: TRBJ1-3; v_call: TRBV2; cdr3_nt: TGTGCCAGCAGTGAAGGGGGAACAGGGCTCGGAAACACCATATATTTT; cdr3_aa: CASSEGGTGLGNTIYF
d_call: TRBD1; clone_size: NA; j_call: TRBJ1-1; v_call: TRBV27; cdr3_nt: TGTGCCAGCAGTCTCTCACAGGGGTGGACTGAAGCTTTCTTT; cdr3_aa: CASSLSQGWTEAFF
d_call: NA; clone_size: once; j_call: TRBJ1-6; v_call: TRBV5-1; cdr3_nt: TGCGCCAGCAGCCCCGGACAGTCTGAAACACCCCTCCACTTT; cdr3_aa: CASSPGQSETPLHF